This TCR beta chain was observed in a study of CD8 T cells in Susac syndrome. With random hexamers, roughly 0.45 to 1 ug RNA was reverse transcribed. The authors amplified TCR beta CDR3 across 54 Vbeta and 13 Jbeta using immunoSEQ multiplex PCR. One entry per CDR3 protein, called by TCRdb with MiXCR from the immunoSEQ multiplex PCR reads. The repertoire consists of a few hundred thousand distinct CDR3 sequences, with approximately 95% occurring once and the leading ten covering around 0.08%. This CDR3 region has 12 residues. V lost 3 bases and J lost 7, with 12 bases in between. CDR1 DFQATT and CDR2 SNEGSKA come from the germline V gene (reference sequence). The authors sequenced TCR beta from blood CD8+ and CD4+ T cells.

The source is a human donor with multiple sclerosis. The sequenced sample was CD4+ T cells from PBMCs. The rearrangement links TRBV20-1 to TRBJ1-2; D uncertain. CDR3 residues: CSASLGSSGYTF. The CDR3 region has the DNA TGCAGTGCTAGTTTGGGCAGCTCTGGCTACACCTTC.